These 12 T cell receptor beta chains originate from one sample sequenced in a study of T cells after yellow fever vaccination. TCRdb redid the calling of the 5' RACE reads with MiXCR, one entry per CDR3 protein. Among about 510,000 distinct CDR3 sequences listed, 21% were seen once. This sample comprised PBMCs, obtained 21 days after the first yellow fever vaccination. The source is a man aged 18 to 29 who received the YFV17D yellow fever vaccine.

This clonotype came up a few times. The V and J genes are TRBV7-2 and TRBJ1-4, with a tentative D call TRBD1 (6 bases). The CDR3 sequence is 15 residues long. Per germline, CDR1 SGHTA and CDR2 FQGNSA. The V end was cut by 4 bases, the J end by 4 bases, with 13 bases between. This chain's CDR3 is CASSSQGSHNEKLFF. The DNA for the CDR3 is TGTGCCAGCAGCTCTCAGGGGTCCCATAATGAAAAACTGTTTTTT.

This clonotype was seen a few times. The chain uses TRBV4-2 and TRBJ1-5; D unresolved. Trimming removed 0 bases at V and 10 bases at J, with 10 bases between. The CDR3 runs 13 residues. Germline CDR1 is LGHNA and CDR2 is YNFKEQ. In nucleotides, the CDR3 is TGTGCCAGCAGCCAAGATGAAGGAACTCCCCAGCATTTT. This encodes CASSQDEGTPQHF.

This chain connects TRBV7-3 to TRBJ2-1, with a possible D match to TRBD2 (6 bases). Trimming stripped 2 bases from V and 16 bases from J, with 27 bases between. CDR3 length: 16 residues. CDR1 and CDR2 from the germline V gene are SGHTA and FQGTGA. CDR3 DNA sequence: TGTGCCAGCAGCTTAGGGGGGACGGCTGTTTCCCGGAATCAATTCTTC. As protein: CASSLGGTAVSRNQFF.

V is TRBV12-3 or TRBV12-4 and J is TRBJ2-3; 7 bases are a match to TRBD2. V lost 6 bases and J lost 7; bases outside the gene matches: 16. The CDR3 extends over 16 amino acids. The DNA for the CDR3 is TGTGCCAGCAGCCTAACCCCCGGGGGGTTGACGAATACGCAGTATTTT. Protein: CASSLTPGGLTNTQYF.

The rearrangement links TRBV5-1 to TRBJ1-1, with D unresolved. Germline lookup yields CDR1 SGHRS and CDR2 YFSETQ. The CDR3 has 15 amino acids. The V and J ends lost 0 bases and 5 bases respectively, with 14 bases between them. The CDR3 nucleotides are TGCGCCAGCAGCTTGGGAGGCAGTTCAAGGACTGAAGCTTTCTTT. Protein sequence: CASSLGGSSRTEAFF.

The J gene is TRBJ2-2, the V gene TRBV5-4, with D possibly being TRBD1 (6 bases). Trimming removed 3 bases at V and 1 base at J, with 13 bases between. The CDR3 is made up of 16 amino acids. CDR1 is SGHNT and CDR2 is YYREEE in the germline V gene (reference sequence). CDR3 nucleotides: TGTGCCAGCAGCTCGCCAGGGGTTCAGAACACCGGGGAGCTGTTTTTT. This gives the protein CASSSPGVQNTGELFF.

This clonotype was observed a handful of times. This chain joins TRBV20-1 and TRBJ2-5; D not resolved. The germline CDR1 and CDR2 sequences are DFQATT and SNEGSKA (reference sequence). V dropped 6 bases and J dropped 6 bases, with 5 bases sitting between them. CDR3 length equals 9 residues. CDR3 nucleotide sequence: TGCAGTGCGTGCCAGACCCAGTACTTC. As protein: CSACQTQYF.

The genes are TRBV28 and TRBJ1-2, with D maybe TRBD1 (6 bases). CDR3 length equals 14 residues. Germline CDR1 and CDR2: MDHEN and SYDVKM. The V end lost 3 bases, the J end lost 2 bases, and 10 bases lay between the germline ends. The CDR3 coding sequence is TGTGCCAGCAGTTTGCCGGACAGCAACTATGGCTACACCTTC. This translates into CASSLPDSNYGYTF.

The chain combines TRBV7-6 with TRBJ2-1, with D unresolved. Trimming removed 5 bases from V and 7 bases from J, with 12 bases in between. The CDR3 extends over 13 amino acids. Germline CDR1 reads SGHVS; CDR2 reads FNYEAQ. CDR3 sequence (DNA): TGTGCCAGCAGCCCCCTAGGCACGAATGAGCAGTTCTTC. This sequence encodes CASSPLGTNEQFF.

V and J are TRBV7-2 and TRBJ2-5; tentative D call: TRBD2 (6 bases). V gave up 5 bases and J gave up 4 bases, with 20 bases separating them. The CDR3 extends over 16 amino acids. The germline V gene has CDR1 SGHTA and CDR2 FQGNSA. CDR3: CASSPSGSGGRETQYF. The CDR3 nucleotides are TGTGCCAGCAGCCCGTCAGGCAGTGGGGGGAGAGAGACCCAGTACTTC.

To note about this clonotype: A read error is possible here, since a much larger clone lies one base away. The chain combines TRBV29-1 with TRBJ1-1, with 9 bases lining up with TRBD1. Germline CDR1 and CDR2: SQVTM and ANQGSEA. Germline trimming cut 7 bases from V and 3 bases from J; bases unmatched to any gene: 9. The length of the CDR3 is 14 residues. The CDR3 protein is CSDEWDRVHTEAFF. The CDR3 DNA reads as TGCAGCGATGAGTGGGACAGGGTCCACACTGAAGCTTTCTTT.

The CDR3: CAISGTIAGSSYNEQFF. The DNA of the CDR3 is TGTGCCATCAGTGGGACGATAGCGGGGAGCTCCTACAATGAGCAGTTCTTC. This chain joins TRBV10-3 and TRBJ2-1; 8 nucleotides align to TRBD2. CDR1 ENHRY and CDR2 SYGVKD come from the germline V gene. The length of the CDR3 is 17 residues. J gave up 0 bases and V 4 bases, and 8 bases lay outside the gene matches.